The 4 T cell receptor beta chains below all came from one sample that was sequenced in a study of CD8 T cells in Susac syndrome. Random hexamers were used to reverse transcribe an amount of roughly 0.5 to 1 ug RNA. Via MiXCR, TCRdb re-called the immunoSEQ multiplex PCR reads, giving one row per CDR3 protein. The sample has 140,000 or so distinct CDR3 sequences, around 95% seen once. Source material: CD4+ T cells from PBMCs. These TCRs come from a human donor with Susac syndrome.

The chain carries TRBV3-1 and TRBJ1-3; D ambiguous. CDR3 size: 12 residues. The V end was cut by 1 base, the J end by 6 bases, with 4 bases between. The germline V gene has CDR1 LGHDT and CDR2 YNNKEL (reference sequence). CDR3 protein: CASSQVENTIYF. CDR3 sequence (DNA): TGTGCCAGCAGCCAAGTGGAAAACACCATATATTTT.

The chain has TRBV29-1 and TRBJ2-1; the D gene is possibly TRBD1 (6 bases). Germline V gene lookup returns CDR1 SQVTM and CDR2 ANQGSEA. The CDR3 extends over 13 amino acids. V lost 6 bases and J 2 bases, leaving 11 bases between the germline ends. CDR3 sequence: CSVWGLAYNEQFF. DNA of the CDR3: TGCAGCGTATGGGGGCTAGCCTACAATGAGCAGTTCTTC.

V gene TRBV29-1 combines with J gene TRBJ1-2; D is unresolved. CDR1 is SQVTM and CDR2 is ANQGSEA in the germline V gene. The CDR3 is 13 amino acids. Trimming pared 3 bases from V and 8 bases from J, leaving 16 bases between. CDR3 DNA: TGCAGCGTTGAGGTCGTGGAGGGCGGAGGCTACACCTTC. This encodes CSVEVVEGGGYTF.

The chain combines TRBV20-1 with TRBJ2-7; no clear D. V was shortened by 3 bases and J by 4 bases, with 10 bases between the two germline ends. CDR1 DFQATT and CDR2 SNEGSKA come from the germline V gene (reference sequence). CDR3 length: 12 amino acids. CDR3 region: CSASPMEYEQYF. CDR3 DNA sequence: TGCAGTGCTAGTCCGATGGAATACGAGCAGTACTTC.